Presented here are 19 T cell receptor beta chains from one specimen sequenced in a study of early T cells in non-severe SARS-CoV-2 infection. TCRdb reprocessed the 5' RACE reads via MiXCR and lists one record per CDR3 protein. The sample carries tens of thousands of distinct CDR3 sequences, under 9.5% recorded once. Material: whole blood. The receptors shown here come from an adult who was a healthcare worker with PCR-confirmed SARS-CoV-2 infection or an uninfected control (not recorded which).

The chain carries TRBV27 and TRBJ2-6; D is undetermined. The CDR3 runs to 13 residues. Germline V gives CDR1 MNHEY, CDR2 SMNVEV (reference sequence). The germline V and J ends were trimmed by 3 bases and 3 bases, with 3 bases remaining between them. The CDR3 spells CASSLIGANVLTF. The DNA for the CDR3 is TGTGCCAGCAGTTTGATTGGGGCCAACGTCCTGACTTTC.

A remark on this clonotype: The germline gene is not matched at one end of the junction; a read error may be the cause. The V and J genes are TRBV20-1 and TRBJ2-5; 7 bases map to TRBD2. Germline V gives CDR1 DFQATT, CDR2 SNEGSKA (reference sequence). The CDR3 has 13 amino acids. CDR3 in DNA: TGCAGTGCCGTCCTGACTAGCCAAAAGACCCAGTACTTC. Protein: CSAVLTSQKTQYF.

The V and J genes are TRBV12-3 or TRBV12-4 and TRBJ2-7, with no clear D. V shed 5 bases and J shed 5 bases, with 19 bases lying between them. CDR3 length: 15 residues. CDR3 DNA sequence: TGTGCCAGCAGTGCAAAGTCCGAGAGTCCCGACGAGCAGTACTTC. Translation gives CASSAKSESPDEQYF.

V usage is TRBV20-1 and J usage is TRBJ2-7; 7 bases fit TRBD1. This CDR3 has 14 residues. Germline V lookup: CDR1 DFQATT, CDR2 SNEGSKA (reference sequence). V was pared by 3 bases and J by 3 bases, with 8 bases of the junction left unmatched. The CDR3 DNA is TGCAGTGCTAGGGGCCTCCGGGACAGCTACGAGCAGTACTTC. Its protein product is CSARGLRDSYEQYF.

CDR3 DNA sequence: TGTGCCATCAGTTTGCGGGACATCTCTGGGGCCAACGTCCTGACTTTC. Its protein product is CAISLRDISGANVLTF. The chain is built from TRBV10-3 and TRBJ2-6; D might be TRBD1 or TRBD2, each matching 6 bases. The V end lost 5 bases, the J end lost 0 bases, and 11 bases lay between the germline ends. Germline lookup yields CDR1 ENHRY and CDR2 SYGVKD. CDR3 size: 16 residues.

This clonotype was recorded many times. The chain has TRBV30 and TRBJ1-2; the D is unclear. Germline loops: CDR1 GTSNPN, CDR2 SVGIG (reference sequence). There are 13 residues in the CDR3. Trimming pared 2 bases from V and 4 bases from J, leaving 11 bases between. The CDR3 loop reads CAWSLTGFYGYTF. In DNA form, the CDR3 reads TGTGCCTGGAGTTTAACGGGATTCTATGGCTACACCTTC.

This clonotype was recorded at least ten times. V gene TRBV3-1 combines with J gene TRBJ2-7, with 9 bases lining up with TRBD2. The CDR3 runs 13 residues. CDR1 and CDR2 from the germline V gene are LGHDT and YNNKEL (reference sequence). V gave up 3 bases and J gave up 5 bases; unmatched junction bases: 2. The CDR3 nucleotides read TGTGCCAGCAGCCATCTAGCGGGAAACGAGCAGTACTTC. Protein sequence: CASSHLAGNEQYF.

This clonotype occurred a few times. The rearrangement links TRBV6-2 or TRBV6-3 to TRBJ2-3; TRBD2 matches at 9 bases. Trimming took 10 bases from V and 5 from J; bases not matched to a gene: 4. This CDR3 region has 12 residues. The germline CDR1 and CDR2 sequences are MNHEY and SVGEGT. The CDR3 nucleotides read TGTGCCACCATTAGCGGGGGAGATACGCAGTATTTT. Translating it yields CATISGGDTQYF.

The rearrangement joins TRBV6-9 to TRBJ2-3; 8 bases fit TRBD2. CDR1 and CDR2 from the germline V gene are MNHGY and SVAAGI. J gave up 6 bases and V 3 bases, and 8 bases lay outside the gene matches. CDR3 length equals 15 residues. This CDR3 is CASSYGAGARDTQYF. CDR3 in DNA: TGTGCCAGCAGTTACGGAGCGGGGGCCCGTGATACGCAGTATTTT.

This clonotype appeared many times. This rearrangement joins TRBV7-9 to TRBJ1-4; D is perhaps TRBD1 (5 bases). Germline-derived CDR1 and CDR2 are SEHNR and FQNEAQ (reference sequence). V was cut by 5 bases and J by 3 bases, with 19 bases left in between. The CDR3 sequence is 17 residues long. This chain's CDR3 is CASSPPTQGASNEKLFF. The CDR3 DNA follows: TGTGCCAGCAGCCCCCCTACGCAGGGTGCATCTAATGAAAAACTGTTTTTT.

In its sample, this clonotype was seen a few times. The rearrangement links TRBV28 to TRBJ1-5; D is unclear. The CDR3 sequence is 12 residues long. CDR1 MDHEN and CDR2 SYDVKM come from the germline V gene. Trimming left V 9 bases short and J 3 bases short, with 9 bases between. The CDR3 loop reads CASCPVNQPQHF. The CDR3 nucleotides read TGTGCCAGTTGCCCGGTCAATCAGCCCCAGCATTTT.

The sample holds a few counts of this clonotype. CDR3 in amino acids: CAVRSNPGELFF. CDR3 DNA sequence: TGCGCCGTTCGGTCGAATCCCGGGGAGCTGTTTTTT. V and J are TRBV10-2 and TRBJ2-2; D remains ambiguous. Trimming removed 11 bases at V and 6 bases at J, with 13 bases between. The CDR3 is 12 amino acids. Germline CDR1 and CDR2: WSHSY and SAAADI.

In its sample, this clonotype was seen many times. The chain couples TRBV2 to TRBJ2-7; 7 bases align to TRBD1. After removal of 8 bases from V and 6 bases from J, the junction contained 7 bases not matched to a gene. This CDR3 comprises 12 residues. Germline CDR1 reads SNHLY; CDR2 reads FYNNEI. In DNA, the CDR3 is TGTGCCAGCCAACGACAGGGCTCCGAGCAGTACTTC. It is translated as CASQRQGSEQYF.

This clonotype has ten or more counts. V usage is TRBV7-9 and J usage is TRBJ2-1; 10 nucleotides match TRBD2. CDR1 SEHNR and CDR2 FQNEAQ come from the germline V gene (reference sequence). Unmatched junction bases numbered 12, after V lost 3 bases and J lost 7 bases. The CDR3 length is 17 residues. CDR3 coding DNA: TGTGCCAGCAGCTTCACTTCCCGGACTAGCGGCGTAAATGAGCAGTTCTTC. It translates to CASSFTSRTSGVNEQFF. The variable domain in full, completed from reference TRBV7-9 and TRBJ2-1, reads DTGVSQNPRHKITKRGQNVTFRCDPISEHNRLYWYRQTLGQGPEFLTYFQNEAQLEKSRLLSDRFSAERPKGSFSTLEIQRTEQGDSAMYLCASSFTSRTSGVNEQFFGPGTRLTVL.

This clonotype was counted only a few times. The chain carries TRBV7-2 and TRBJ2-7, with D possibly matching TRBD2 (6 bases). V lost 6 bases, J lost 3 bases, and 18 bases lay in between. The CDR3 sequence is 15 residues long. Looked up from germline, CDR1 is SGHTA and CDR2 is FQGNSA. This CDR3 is CASSPDGGGLYEQYF. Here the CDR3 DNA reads TGTGCCAGCAGTCCGGACGGTGGGGGACTCTACGAGCAGTACTTC.

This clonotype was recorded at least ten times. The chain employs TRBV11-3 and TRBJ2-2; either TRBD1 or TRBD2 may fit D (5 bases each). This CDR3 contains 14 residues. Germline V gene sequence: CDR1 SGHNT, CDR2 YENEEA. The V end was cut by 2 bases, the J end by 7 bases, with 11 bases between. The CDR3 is CASSLTRGGGELFF. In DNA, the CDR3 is TGTGCCAGCAGCTTAACACGGGGCGGCGGGGAGCTGTTTTTT.

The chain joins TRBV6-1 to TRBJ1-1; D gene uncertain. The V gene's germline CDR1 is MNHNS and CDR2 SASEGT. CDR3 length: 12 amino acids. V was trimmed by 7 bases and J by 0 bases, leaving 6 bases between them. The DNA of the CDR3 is TGTGCCAGCAAGGTTATGAACACTGAAGCTTTCTTT. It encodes CASKVMNTEAFF.

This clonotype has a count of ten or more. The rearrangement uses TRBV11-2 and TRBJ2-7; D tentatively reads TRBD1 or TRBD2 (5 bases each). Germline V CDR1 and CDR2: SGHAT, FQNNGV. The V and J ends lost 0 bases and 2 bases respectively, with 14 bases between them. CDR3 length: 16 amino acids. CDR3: CASSLDGTTGTYEQYF. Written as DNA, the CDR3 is TGTGCCAGCAGCTTAGATGGGACCACGGGCACCTACGAGCAGTACTTC. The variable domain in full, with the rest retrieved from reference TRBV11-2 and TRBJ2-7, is EAGVAQSPRYKIIEKRQSVAFWCNPISGHATLYWYQQILGQGPKLLIQFQNNGVVDDSQLPKDRFSAERLKGVDSTLKIQPAKLEDSAVYLCASSLDGTTGTYEQYFGPGTRLTVT.

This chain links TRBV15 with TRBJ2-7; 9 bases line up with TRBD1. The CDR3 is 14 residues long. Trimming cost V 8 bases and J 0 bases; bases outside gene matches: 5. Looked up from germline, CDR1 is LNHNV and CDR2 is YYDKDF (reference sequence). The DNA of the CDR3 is TGTGCCACCGCGCGGGACAGGGCCTCCTACGAGCAGTACTTC. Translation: CATARDRASYEQYF.